The sequence of this T cell receptor beta chain was determined in a study of identical twins. Points from the study as a whole: It was cross-sectional statistical analysis, not following the same donors, that the conclusions relied on. There were fewer insertions in abundant cord blood beta clonotypes, but memory repertoires showed no such pattern. Zero-insertion analyses could be partly confounded by invariant MAIT and iNKT cells.

A universal primer site came from template switching; cDNA carried unique molecular identifiers. TCRdb reprocessed the 5' RACE reads with MiXCR, giving one entry per CDR3 protein. Among around 500,000 distinct CDR3 sequences, 14% were seen once, and the ten largest hold about 0.53%. The V and J ends lost 6 bases and 3 bases, in that order; junction bases with no gene match: 8. CDR3 length: 14 amino acids. This clonotype was counted between two and nine times. Its antigen is not identified. The same data also went into a second study, on yellow fever vaccine responses in identical twins.

The sequencing input was CD4+ T cells sorted from blood. The chain carries TRBV12-3 or TRBV12-4 and TRBJ2-7; TRBD2 aligns across 7 bases. The receptor was isolated from a young woman in good health. The CDR3 is CASRSSGGSYEQYF. The CDR3 nucleotides are TGTGCCAGCAGATCTTCCGGGGGGAGCTACGAGCAGTACTTC.